The 8 T cell receptor beta chains below were found in one sample sequenced in a study of pediatric ulcerative colitis. Assay used: immunoSEQ multiplex PCR; TCRdb lists only in-frame clones, some missing. The table has over 15,000 clones, 74% seen once. One to two pinch biopsies were taken from the rectum during colonoscopy. The sample consisted of gut tissue. Receptors were obtained from a girl under 18 with moderate ulcerative colitis.

The CDR3 sequence is CAISATRGQNNEKLFF. In DNA form, the CDR3 reads TGTGCCATCAGTGCCACCCGGGGACAGAATAATGAAAAACTGTTTTTT. V gene TRBV10-3 combines with J gene TRBJ1-4; the match to TRBD1 covers 7 bases. Germline values: CDR1 ENHRY, CDR2 SYGVKD. V was pared by 4 bases and J by 4 bases, with 9 bases of the junction left unmatched. This CDR3 contains 16 residues.

With regard to this clone: Other DNA sequences in the same sample also yield this CDR3. The chain combines TRBV14 with TRBJ1-2, with D tentatively TRBD1 (5 bases). The CDR3 has 13 residues. The germline gives CDR1 SGHDN, CDR2 FVKESK. V lost 3 bases and J lost 1, with 6 bases in between. CDR3 bases: TGTGCCAGCAGCCAGGGGGGTAACTATGGCTACACCTTC. This gives the protein CASSQGGNYGYTF. Using reference TRBV14 and TRBJ1-2 for the parts outside the CDR3, the full variable domain is EAGVTQFPSHSVIEKGQTVTLRCDPISGHDNLYWYRRVMGKEIKFLLHFVKESKQDESGMPNNRFLAERTGGTYSTLKVQPAELEDSGVYFCASSQGGNYGYTFGSGTRLTVV.

This chain uses TRBV5-1 with TRBJ2-2; a weak D match, TRBD1 (6 bases). The V gene lost 6 bases and the J gene lost 5 bases, with 17 bases spanning the gap. In germline, CDR1 is SGHRS, CDR2 YFSETQ. The CDR3 sequence is 15 residues long. DNA of the CDR3: TGCGCCAGCATCGAATTTGCAGGGGCGACCGGGGAGCTGTTTTTT. This gives the protein CASIEFAGATGELFF. Combining the CDR3 with reference TRBV5-1 and TRBJ2-2 gives the whole variable domain KAGVTQTPRYLIKTRGQQVTLSCSPISGHRSVSWYQQTPGQGLQFLFEYFSETQRNKGNFPGRFSGRQFSNSRSEMNVSTLELGDSALYLCASIEFAGATGELFFGEGSRLTVL.

This clone was observed a handful of times. V is TRBV11-2 and J is TRBJ1-5; no reliable D call. The germline V gene has CDR1 SGHAT and CDR2 FQNNGV. V was trimmed by 3 bases and J by 4 bases, leaving 7 bases between them. CDR3 length: 13 residues. CDR3: CASSFGENQPQHF. CDR3 in DNA: TGTGCCAGCAGCTTCGGCGAAAATCAGCCCCAGCATTTT.

The chain recombines TRBV5-1 with TRBJ2-6; TRBD2 matches at 15 bases. The CDR3 covers 21 residues. The germline V gene encodes CDR1 SGHRS and CDR2 YFSETQ. The V segment lost 4 bases and the J segment 0 bases; nucleotides outside the gene matches: 11. Written as DNA, the CDR3 is TGCGCCAGCAGCACCGGACTAGCGGGAGGGCCCCCAGACTCTGGGGCCAACGTCCTGACTTTC. Translated, it gives CASSTGLAGGPPDSGANVLTF.

The genes are TRBV6-5 and TRBJ2-3; TRBD2 agrees at 10 bases. V lost 6 bases, J lost 1 base, and 4 bases stayed unmatched. The CDR3 is 15 amino acids. Germline V lookup: CDR1 MNHEY, CDR2 SVGAGI. The CDR3 bases are TGTGCCAGCAGAACCGGACTAGCGGGCACAGATACGCAGTATTTT. This codes for CASRTGLAGTDTQYF.

The J gene is TRBJ2-3, the V gene TRBV6-6; possibly TRBD1 or TRBD2 for D (5 bases each). Trimming stripped 2 bases from V and 2 bases from J, with 11 bases between. The CDR3 covers 15 residues. Looked up from germline, CDR1 is MNHNY and CDR2 is SVGAGI (reference sequence). The CDR3 reads CASSYDRGPTDTQYF. Written as DNA, the CDR3 is TGTGCCAGCAGTTACGATCGGGGCCCCACAGATACGCAGTATTTT.

The rearrangement uses TRBV15 and TRBJ1-5, with D unclear. This CDR3 has 13 amino acids. Germline V gene data show CDR1 as LNHNV and CDR2 as YYDKDF (reference sequence). Trimming took off 0 bases at V and 8 bases at J, with 8 bases between the two ends. CDR3 DNA sequence: TGTGCCACCAGCAGAGATGTACCCGAGCCCCAGCATTTT. It codes for CATSRDVPEPQHF.